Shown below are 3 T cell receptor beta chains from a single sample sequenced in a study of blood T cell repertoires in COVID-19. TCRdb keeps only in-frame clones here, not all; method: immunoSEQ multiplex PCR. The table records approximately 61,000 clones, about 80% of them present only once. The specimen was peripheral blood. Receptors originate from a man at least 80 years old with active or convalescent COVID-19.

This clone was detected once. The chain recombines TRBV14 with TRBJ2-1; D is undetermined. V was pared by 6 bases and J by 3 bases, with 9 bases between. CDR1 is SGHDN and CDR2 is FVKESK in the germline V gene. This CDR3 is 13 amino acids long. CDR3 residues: CASRLDNYNEQFF. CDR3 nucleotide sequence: TGTGCCAGCAGACTTGACAACTACAATGAGCAGTTCTTC.

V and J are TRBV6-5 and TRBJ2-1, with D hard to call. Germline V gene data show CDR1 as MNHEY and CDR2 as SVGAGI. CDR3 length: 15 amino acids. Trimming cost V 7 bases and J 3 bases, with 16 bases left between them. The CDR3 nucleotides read TGTGCCAGCACCCTTGTGAGGTCCCACTACAATGAGCAGTTCTTC. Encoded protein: CASTLVRSHYNEQFF.

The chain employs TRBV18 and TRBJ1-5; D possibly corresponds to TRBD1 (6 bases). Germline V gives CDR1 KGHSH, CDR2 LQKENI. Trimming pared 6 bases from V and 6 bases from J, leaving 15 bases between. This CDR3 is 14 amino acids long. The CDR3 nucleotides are TGTGCCAGCTCCGAAGGACAGTCAAGTCAGCCCCAGCATTTT. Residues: CASSEGQSSQPQHF. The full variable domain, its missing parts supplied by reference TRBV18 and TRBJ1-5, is NAGVMQNPRHLVRRRGQEARLRCSPMKGHSHVYWYRQLPEEGLKFMVYLQKENIIDESGMPKERFSAEFPKEGPSILRIQQVVRGDSAAYFCASSEGQSSQPQHFGDGTRLSIL.